One sample yielded the 29 T cell receptor beta chains listed below, sequenced in a study of T-cell reconstitution after alpha-beta-depleted transplantation in children. Unique molecular identifiers were used to barcode this TCRbeta library. TCRdb reprocessed the PCR reads with MiXCR, giving one entry per CDR3 protein. The table lists about a million distinct CDR3 sequences, roughly 29% of them singletons. The specimen comprised PBMCs, mostly from graft donor cells, sampled 360 days after TCRalphabeta/CD19-depleted stem cell transplant. These TCRs come from a boy in the first two years of life who had a stem cell transplant for SCID, so the T cells may come from the graft donor.

The chain joins TRBV7-3 to TRBJ2-7; D may match TRBD1 or TRBD2 (5 bases each). V was trimmed by 4 bases and J by 6 bases, leaving 19 bases between them. The CDR3 runs 15 residues. Germline values: CDR1 SGHTA, CDR2 FQGTGA. The CDR3: CASSSTGTLKSEQYF. The CDR3 DNA follows: TGTGCCAGCAGCTCTACCGGGACCTTAAAGTCCGAGCAGTACTTC.

This sequence joins TRBV6-2 or TRBV6-3 and TRBJ2-3, with 10 bases identical to TRBD2. Germline lookup yields CDR1 MNHEY and CDR2 SVGEGT. V lost 7 bases to trimming and J lost 5 bases; unmatched junction nucleotides: 18. The CDR3 sequence is 18 residues long. The CDR3 loop reads CASTRVAKAGGQRDTQYF. The CDR3 coding sequence is TGTGCCAGCACCCGAGTGGCCAAAGCGGGGGGGCAGAGAGATACGCAGTATTTT.

This sequence joins TRBV5-1 and TRBJ2-5, with TRBD2 matching over 13 bases. Germline values: CDR1 SGHRS, CDR2 YFSETQ. The CDR3 covers 17 residues. V lost 2 bases and J lost 0; bases outside the gene matches: 4. In nucleotides, the CDR3 is TGCGCCAGCAGCTTAGGGACTAGCGGGAAGTACCAAGAGACCCAGTACTTC. This translates into CASSLGTSGKYQETQYF.

V usage is TRBV7-2 and J usage is TRBJ2-3; D not certain. The ends were cut back, 4 bases at V and 11 bases at J, with 10 bases in the middle. The CDR3 has 11 amino acids. CDR1 is SGHTA, CDR2 FQGNSA, per germline. The CDR3 sequence: CASSSDPQQYF. In DNA, the CDR3 is TGTGCCAGCAGCTCCGACCCCCAGCAGTATTTT.

The chain uses TRBV3-1 and TRBJ2-1; TRBD2 matches 7 bases. The CDR3 length is 16 residues. V shed 1 base, J shed 0 bases, and the junction held 3 bases outside the gene matches. CDR1 and CDR2 from the germline V gene are LGHDT and YNNKEL (reference sequence). The CDR3 spells CASSQVAGVSYNEQFF. The CDR3 DNA is TGTGCCAGCAGCCAAGTCGCGGGGGTCTCCTACAATGAGCAGTTCTTC.

This clonotype has only one observation. The chain uses TRBV18 and TRBJ1-4; D gene uncertain. This CDR3 has 17 residues. Germline V gene lookup returns CDR1 KGHSH and CDR2 LQKENI. Deletions cut 2 bases from V and 0 bases from J, with 13 bases between. The CDR3 here is CASSPLAGPATNEKLFF. The CDR3 DNA follows: TGTGCCAGCTCACCATTGGCAGGACCTGCAACTAATGAAAAACTGTTTTTT. Combining the CDR3 with reference TRBV18 and TRBJ1-4 gives the whole variable domain NAGVMQNPRHLVRRRGQEARLRCSPMKGHSHVYWYRQLPEEGLKFMVYLQKENIIDESGMPKERFSAEFPKEGPSILRIQQVVRGDSAAYFCASSPLAGPATNEKLFFGSGTQLSVL.

This clonotype came up a few times. V and J are TRBV29-1 and TRBJ2-1; D is unclear. The CDR3 totals 12 residues. Trimming stripped 4 bases from V and 10 bases from J, with 14 bases between. Germline values: CDR1 SQVTM, CDR2 ANQGSEA. The CDR3 loop is CSVVWPRNEQFF. The CDR3 DNA reads TGCAGCGTTGTTTGGCCGCGAAACGAGCAGTTCTTC.

This chain links TRBV2 with TRBJ1-1, with D tentatively TRBD1 (5 bases). Trimming removed 10 bases at V and 4 bases at J, with 22 bases between. The CDR3 covers 15 residues. From germline, CDR1 is SNHLY and CDR2 FYNNEI. The DNA for the CDR3 is TGTGCCATCACCCTGGGGGGATGGCGGGGCACTGAAGCTTTCTTT. Encoded protein: CAITLGGWRGTEAFF.

The chain links TRBV12-3 or TRBV12-4 to TRBJ2-5; D gene ambiguous. This CDR3 has 15 residues. V dropped 1 base and J dropped 1 base, with 10 bases sitting between them. CDR3 in DNA: TGTGCCAGCAGTTTAGGAGTTAGGGCCCAAGAGACCCAGTACTTC. Residues: CASSLGVRAQETQYF.

The chain combines TRBV12-3 or TRBV12-4 with TRBJ1-5; D is unclear. Deletions cut 2 bases from V and 4 bases from J, with 12 bases between. This CDR3 region has 15 residues. Here the CDR3 reads CASSLFRQDNQPQHF. CDR3 nucleotides: TGTGCCAGCAGTTTATTTAGGCAGGATAATCAGCCCCAGCATTTT.

In DNA form, the CDR3 reads TGTGCCAGCAGTCGGGAGCTCATGAACACTGAAGCTTTCTTT. It yields the protein CASSRELMNTEAFF. The chain has TRBV7-9 and TRBJ1-1; D not resolved. The CDR3 loop spans 14 amino acids. Per germline, CDR1 SEHNR and CDR2 FQNEAQ (reference sequence). Between the trimmed V and J ends, which lost 6 bases and 0 bases, there was a span of 11 bases.

The V call is TRBV5-1, the J call TRBJ2-3; TRBD2 matches 12 bases. The length of the CDR3 is 16 residues. Trimming cost V 4 bases and J 3 bases; bases outside gene matches: 6. Per germline, CDR1 SGHRS and CDR2 YFSETQ. The CDR3 loop reads CASSPGLAGPTDTQYF. In DNA form, the CDR3 reads TGCGCCAGCAGCCCCGGACTAGCGGGGCCGACAGATACGCAGTATTTT.

In nucleotides, the CDR3 is TGTGCCAGCAGCTTAGGTGGGGGAATGGGAGCCAAAAACATTCAGTACTTC. Protein: CASSLGGGMGAKNIQYF. The gene calls are TRBV7-9 and TRBJ2-4, with D perhaps matching TRBD1 or TRBD2 (5 bases each). Germline V CDR1 and CDR2: SEHNR, FQNEAQ (reference sequence). V gave up 1 base and J gave up 0 bases, with 13 bases separating them. The CDR3 contains 17 residues.

This clonotype was detected only a few times. The rearrangement joins TRBV9 to TRBJ2-5; no clear D. Trimming took 0 bases from V and 5 from J, leaving 8 bases between them. Per germline, CDR1 SGDLS and CDR2 YYNGEE. This CDR3 is 13 amino acids long. CDR3 sequence (DNA): TGTGCCAGCAGCGTAGTCCCGCGGGAGACCCAGTACTTC. This codes for CASSVVPRETQYF.

This clonotype was counted a few times. V and J are TRBV12-5 and TRBJ2-3; D is ambiguous. V gave up 6 bases and J gave up 7 bases, with 14 bases separating them. CDR3 length: 13 residues. Germline values: CDR1 LGHNT, CDR2 FRNRAP. The CDR3 DNA reads TGTGCTAGTGGCCTCGCCTCCGCCCATACGCAGTATTTT. It encodes CASGLASAHTQYF.

This chain joins TRBV28 and TRBJ2-7; 9 positions match TRBD2. In germline, CDR1 is MDHEN, CDR2 SYDVKM. The ends lost 3 bases at V and 3 bases at J; junction bases unmatched: 9. The CDR3 spans 16 residues. The CDR3, as DNA: TGTGCCAGCAGTTTCTCCCTCGCGGGGGGGGTCTACGAGCAGTACTTC. The encoded protein is CASSFSLAGGVYEQYF.

The V call is TRBV4-1, the J call TRBJ1-2, with 8 positions matching TRBD1. After removal of 1 base from V and 6 bases from J, the junction contained 13 bases not matched to a gene. This CDR3 is built from 17 residues. Germline-derived CDR1 and CDR2 are MGHRA and YSYEKL. The CDR3 is CASSQGFRDRSENGYTF. The CDR3 nucleotides read TGCGCCAGCAGCCAAGGGTTTAGGGACAGGTCAGAGAATGGCTACACCTTC.

This chain links TRBV12-5 with TRBJ2-7; either TRBD1 or TRBD2 may fit D (5 bases each). V was clipped by 2 bases and J by 2 bases, with 10 bases between them. CDR3 size: 14 residues. The germline V gene has CDR1 LGHNT and CDR2 FRNRAP. Written as DNA, the CDR3 is TGTGCTAGTGGTTTGCCGGGGCAGACCTACGAGCAGTACTTC. Protein: CASGLPGQTYEQYF. The full variable domain, completed using reference TRBV12-5 and TRBJ2-7, is DARVTQTPRHKVTEMGQEVTMRCQPILGHNTVFWYRQTMMQGLELLAYFRNRAPLDDSGMPKDRFSAEMPDATLATLKIQPSEPRDSAVYFCASGLPGQTYEQYFGPGTRLTVT.

The chain uses TRBV6-5 and TRBJ2-1, with TRBD2 matching over 14 bases. J lost 8 bases, V lost 4 bases, and 7 bases had no gene match. The CDR3 totals 16 residues. The V gene's germline CDR1 is MNHEY and CDR2 SVGAGI. The CDR3 protein is CASSSVTSGGADEQFF. CDR3 sequence (DNA): TGTGCCAGCAGTTCCGTGACTAGCGGGGGGGCCGATGAGCAGTTCTTC.

V and J are TRBV27 and TRBJ2-1; D tentatively fits TRBD1 or TRBD2 (5 bases each). CDR3 length: 12 amino acids. Germline V gives CDR1 MNHEY, CDR2 SMNVEV (reference sequence). Deletions cut 3 bases from V and 6 bases from J, with 6 bases between. The CDR3 loop is CASSFGTNEQFF. DNA for the CDR3: TGTGCCAGCAGTTTCGGGACCAATGAGCAGTTCTTC.

As DNA, the CDR3 is TGCGCCAGCAGCAGTATACCGGGACAGGTACTCTACGAGCAGTACTTC. Translating it yields CASSSIPGQVLYEQYF. The genes are TRBV5-1 and TRBJ2-7; 8 nucleotides align to TRBD1. The V and J ends lost 4 bases and 3 bases, in that order; junction bases with no gene match: 12. The CDR3 is 16 amino acids. Germline CDR1 is SGHRS and CDR2 is YFSETQ.

The chain is built from TRBV6-1 and TRBJ1-1, with 7 positions matching TRBD1. The CDR3 is 15 residues long. CDR1 is MNHNS and CDR2 is SASEGT in the germline V gene. V lost 7 bases, J lost 4 bases, and 12 bases stayed unmatched. The CDR3 loop is CASNPLTGMGTEAFF. The CDR3 DNA reads as TGTGCCAGCAATCCTTTGACAGGGATGGGCACTGAAGCTTTCTTT.

This clonotype was seen only a few times. This chain uses TRBV24-1 with TRBJ2-7; 7 bases are shared with TRBD2. Germline V gene sequence: CDR1 KGHDR, CDR2 SFDVKD. The CDR3 has 14 residues. The trim removed 7 bases at V and 3 bases at J, leaving 8 bases unmatched. The DNA for the CDR3 is TGTGCCACCAGAGGAGCGGGACCTAACTACGAGCAGTACTTC. This encodes CATRGAGPNYEQYF.

This chain connects TRBV5-5 to TRBJ1-3; a weak D match, TRBD1 (6 bases). This CDR3 contains 16 residues. The ends were cut back, 0 bases at V and 4 bases at J, with 14 bases in the middle. Germline V gives CDR1 SGHKS, CDR2 YYEKEE (reference sequence). CDR3 DNA: TGTGCCAGCAGCTTGGCCCCGGACAGCCGAGGAAACACCATATATTTT. Protein sequence: CASSLAPDSRGNTIYF.

Comment on this clonotype: Lacking the conserved final phenylalanine or tryptophan, this CDR3 likely reflects a read error. It is unclear where the CDR3 begins or ends on the DNA, so no DNA is shown, and the CDR3 is as TCRdb lists it. The V gene is TRBV7-8, the J gene TRBJ2-7; the table's D call of TRBD1 was not tested on the DNA. CDR1 and CDR2 from the germline V gene are SGHVS and FQNEAQ. The CDR3 spans 12 amino acids, including both terminal residues. CDR3 residues: CASSQLQGSFTL.

This chain connects TRBV29-1 to TRBJ1-1; D call uncertain. Trimming shortened V by 4 bases and J by 3 bases, and 15 bases separated the two germline ends. CDR1 is SQVTM and CDR2 is ANQGSEA in the germline V gene. CDR3 length: 14 amino acids. In DNA, the CDR3 is TGCAGCGTTGCTAAGTACGGGCTTGACACTGAAGCTTTCTTT. It codes for CSVAKYGLDTEAFF.

The J gene is TRBJ1-2, the V gene TRBV20-1; TRBD1 is a possible D gene (5 bases). Trimming shortened V by 5 bases and J by 2 bases, and 12 bases separated the two germline ends. Per germline, CDR1 DFQATT and CDR2 SNEGSKA (reference sequence). CDR3 size: 13 residues. The chain's CDR3 is CSAVVRTNYGYTF. DNA of the CDR3: TGCAGTGCTGTGGTGAGGACAAACTATGGCTACACCTTC.

This chain uses TRBV4-3 with TRBJ2-5, with TRBD2 identical over 9 bases. Germline V gene lookup returns CDR1 LGHNA and CDR2 YSLEER. V dropped 4 bases and J dropped 3; count of bases not matched to a gene: 12. The CDR3 spans 17 residues. The DNA of the CDR3 is TGCGCCAGCAGCCCGACCCCCGCTAGCGGGGTAGAAGAGACCCAGTACTTC. Its protein product is CASSPTPASGVEETQYF.

This clonotype was seen just once. The chain links TRBV7-8 to TRBJ2-1, with 7 bases that match TRBD2. Per the germline V gene, CDR1 is SGHVS and CDR2 is FQNEAQ. The CDR3 spans 16 residues. J lost 2 bases, V lost 1 base, and 5 bases had no gene match. The CDR3 region is CASSLGWGGAYNEQFF. The CDR3 DNA follows: TGTGCCAGCAGCTTAGGGTGGGGGGGTGCCTACAATGAGCAGTTCTTC.